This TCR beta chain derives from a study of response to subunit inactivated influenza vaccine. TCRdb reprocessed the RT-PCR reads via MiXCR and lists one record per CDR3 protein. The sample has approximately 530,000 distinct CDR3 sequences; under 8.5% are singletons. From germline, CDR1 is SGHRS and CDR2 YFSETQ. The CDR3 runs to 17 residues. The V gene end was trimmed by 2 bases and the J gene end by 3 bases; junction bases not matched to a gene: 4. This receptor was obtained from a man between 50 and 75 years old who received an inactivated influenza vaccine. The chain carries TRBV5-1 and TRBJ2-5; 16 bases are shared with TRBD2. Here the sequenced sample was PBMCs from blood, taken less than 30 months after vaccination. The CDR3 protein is CASSLTGTSGGEETQYF. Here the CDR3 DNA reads TGCGCCAGCAGCTTAACCGGGACTAGCGGGGGGGAAGAGACCCAGTACTTC.